A selection of T cell receptor beta chains follows, all from one sample in a study of T-cell memory formation after mild COVID-19. TCRdb fed the 5' RACE reads into MiXCR, producing one record per CDR3 protein. The sample contains hundreds of thousands of distinct CDR3 sequences, roughly 23% of which appear only once. Specimen: PBMCs or a T cell subset sorted from them (not recorded which). These receptors all stem from an adult woman who had mild COVID-19 (a few samples of this study predate the infection). Cell type and time point are not known. Each CDR3 is given with its conserved first and last residue. A D gene is named only where the DNA matches it firmly. A clone size is listed for some rows: how often the clone was seen (once, few, many), or a class if it is expanded.

v_call	j_call	d_call	clone_size	cdr3_aa	cdr3_nt
TRBV7-3	TRBJ2-3	TRBD2	NA	CASSEGLAGDADTQYF	TGTGCCAGCAGCGAAGGACTAGCGGGAGACGCAGATACGCAGTATTTT
TRBV20-1	TRBJ1-2	TRBD1	NA	CSARPPPDRVNYGYTF	TGCAGTGCTAGACCCCCCCCTGACAGGGTGAACTATGGCTACACCTTC
TRBV11-2	TRBJ2-7	NA	few	CASSLVFNTGEQYF	TGTGCCAGCAGCTTAGTCTTCAATACGGGCGAGCAGTACTTC
TRBV5-6	TRBJ1-6	NA	NA	CASSLYRGDGSPLHF	TGTGCCAGCAGCTTGTACCGCGGGGACGGATCACCCCTCCACTTT
TRBV7-9	TRBJ2-1	NA	NA	CASSPVDFSSGEQFF	TGTGCCAGCAGCCCTGTGGACTTCTCCTCGGGTGAGCAGTTCTTC
TRBV4-1	TRBJ2-7	NA	few	CASSQETRGGYEQYF	TGCGCCAGCAGCCAAGAGACGAGGGGAGGATACGAGCAGTACTTC
TRBV7-2	TRBJ2-5	NA	NA	CASRPRSQGSETQYF	TGTGCCAGCAGGCCCCGGAGTCAGGGAAGCGAGACCCAGTACTTC
TRBV18	TRBJ2-7	TRBD1	NA	CASSPTQGATYEQYF	TGTGCCAGCTCACCAACACAGGGGGCGACCTACGAGCAGTACTTC
TRBV18	TRBJ1-2	NA	NA	CASSGQPGAYGYTF	TGTGCCAGCTCGGGGCAGCCAGGGGCCTATGGCTACACCTTC
TRBV5-1	TRBJ2-5	NA	NA	CASSGGIVETQYF	TGCGCCAGCAGCGGAGGGATCGTGGAGACCCAGTACTTC
TRBV25-1	TRBJ1-1	TRBD1	few	CASSGLGQGSEAFF	TGTGCCAGCAGTGGCCTGGGACAGGGATCCGAAGCTTTCTTT
TRBV2	TRBJ2-1	NA	NA	CASSEETNGEQFF	TGTGCCAGCAGTGAGGAAACCAATGGTGAGCAGTTCTTC
TRBV12-3/TRBV12-4	TRBJ1-2	TRBD1	few	CASRPDRPYGYTF	TGTGCCAGCAGACCGGACAGGCCATACGGCTACACCTTC
TRBV19	TRBJ2-5	NA	NA	CASSFTLRGPAVQTQYF	TGTGCCAGTAGTTTCACTCTCCGGGGACCCGCTGTCCAGACCCAGTACTTC
TRBV2	TRBJ2-5	NA	NA	CASTDGGPAGETQYF	TGTGCCAGCACGGATGGGGGTCCCGCGGGGGAGACCCAGTACTTC
TRBV5-1	TRBJ2-5	TRBD2	few	CASSLEPSGSQETQYF	TGCGCCAGCAGCTTGGAGCCTAGCGGAAGCCAAGAGACCCAGTACTTC
TRBV12-3/TRBV12-4	TRBJ2-7	TRBD2	NA	CASKRGTSGTYEQYF	TGTGCCAGCAAAAGAGGGACTAGCGGGACCTACGAGCAGTACTTC
TRBV7-2	TRBJ2-3	TRBD2	NA	CASSPRLARDTQYF	TGTGCCAGCAGCCCCCGACTAGCTCGAGATACGCAGTATTTT
TRBV24-1	TRBJ2-3	NA	NA	CATSDPHRGADTQYF	TGTGCCACCAGTGATCCTCACCGGGGCGCTGATACGCAGTATTTT
TRBV6-1	TRBJ1-5	NA	NA	CASSAGVFSNQPQHF	TGTGCCAGCAGTGCAGGGGTCTTTAGCAATCAGCCCCAGCATTTT
TRBV11-2	TRBJ2-3	NA	few	CASSLGQGGPTDTQYF	TGTGCCAGCAGCTTAGGTCAAGGGGGACCCACAGATACGCAGTATTTT
TRBV24-1	TRBJ2-2	NA	few	CATRDSNTGELFF	TGTGCCACCAGGGATTCGAACACCGGGGAGCTGTTTTTT
TRBV9	TRBJ2-7	NA	NA	CASSETVDYEQYF	TGTGCCAGCAGCGAGACGGTTGACTACGAGCAGTACTTC
TRBV25-1	TRBJ2-7	TRBD1	NA	CASRRGQSYEQYF	TGTGCCAGCCGAAGGGGACAGTCCTACGAGCAGTACTTC
TRBV7-3	TRBJ2-3	TRBD2	NA	CASSLKSRPAGGPDTQYF	TGTGCCAGCAGCTTAAAGTCTCGTCCAGCGGGGGGGCCAGATACGCAGTATTTT
TRBV30	TRBJ2-6	TRBD2	NA	CAWSRGGTGANVLTF	TGTGCCTGGAGCCGGGGAGGGACTGGGGCCAACGTCCTGACTTTC
TRBV20-1	TRBJ2-1	TRBD2	NA	CSARGTSGRARNEQFF	TGCAGTGCTAGGGGGACTAGCGGGAGGGCGAGAAATGAGCAGTTCTTC
TRBV12-3/TRBV12-4	TRBJ2-7	NA	NA	CASSLRHNLYEQYF	TGTGCCAGCAGTTTGAGACATAACCTCTACGAGCAGTACTTC
TRBV5-1	TRBJ2-3	NA	few	CASSLETSTDTQYF	TGCGCCAGCAGCTTGGAGACTAGTACAGATACGCAGTATTTT
TRBV19	TRBJ1-2	TRBD1	NA	CASSIGTGAVYGYTF	TGTGCCAGTAGTATAGGGACAGGGGCGGTTTACGGCTACACCTTC
TRBV7-3	TRBJ2-3	TRBD2	few	CASRKRTSSDTQYF	TGTGCCAGCAGAAAAAGGACTAGCTCAGATACGCAGTATTTT
TRBV12-3/TRBV12-4	TRBJ2-2	NA	NA	CASKVTGELFF	TGTGCCAGCAAGGTGACCGGGGAGCTGTTTTTT
TRBV7-9	TRBJ1-1	TRBD1	NA	CASSSASGTGGTEAFF	TGTGCCAGCAGCTCCGCCTCCGGGACAGGGGGCACTGAAGCTTTCTTT
TRBV7-2	TRBJ2-1	TRBD2	many	CASSLTWGGEQFF	TGTGCCAGCAGCTTGACGTGGGGGGGTGAGCAGTTCTTC
TRBV19	TRBJ1-5	NA	few	CASSKKAGYQPQHF	TGTGCCAGTAGTAAAAAGGCGGGGTATCAGCCCCAGCATTTT
TRBV3-1	TRBJ2-7	TRBD2	NA	CASSGRTSGAYEQYF	TGTGCCAGCAGCGGTAGGACTAGCGGAGCCTACGAGCAGTACTTC
TRBV7-2	TRBJ2-2	NA	few	CASSLEGYAGELFF	TGTGCCAGCAGCTTGGAGGGGTATGCCGGGGAGCTGTTTTTT
TRBV6-2/TRBV6-3	TRBJ2-1	NA	NA	CASRATQHMAHEQFF	TGTGCCAGCAGGGCCACCCAGCACATGGCACATGAGCAGTTCTTC
TRBV5-5	TRBJ1-5	NA	once	CASSLVGQSQHF	TGTGCCAGCAGCTTGGTCGGACAGTCCCAGCATTTT
TRBV10-3	TRBJ2-7	NA	few	CAISDREGEQYF	TGTGCCATCAGTGATAGAGAAGGCGAGCAGTACTTC
TRBV7-3	TRBJ2-6	NA	NA	CASSLKPVYSGANVLTF	TGTGCCAGCAGCTTAAAGCCGGTCTACTCTGGGGCCAACGTCCTGACTTTC
TRBV7-2	TRBJ1-2	NA	many	CASSLAYGGGYTF	TGTGCCAGCAGCTTAGCGTATGGTGGAGGCTACACCTTC
TRBV12-3/TRBV12-4	TRBJ2-5	TRBD2	NA	CASSFRGEALQETQYF	TGTGCCAGCAGTTTTCGGGGGGAGGCACTTCAAGAGACCCAGTACTTC
TRBV30	TRBJ2-7	NA	NA	CAWSGVTYEQYF	TGTGCCTGGAGTGGAGTTACCTACGAGCAGTACTTC
TRBV7-2	TRBJ2-5	NA	NA	CASSLFVRKETQYF	TGTGCCAGCAGCTTGTTTGTCAGGAAAGAGACCCAGTACTTC
TRBV5-1	TRBJ1-1	TRBD1	few	CASSYRDRGLAAGMFDTEAFF	TGCGCCAGTTCTTATCGGGACAGGGGCCTCGCGGCGGGTATGTTTGACACTGAAGCTTTCTTT
TRBV12-3/TRBV12-4	TRBJ2-2	NA	once	CASLLWGRESGELFF	TGTGCCAGCTTACTTTGGGGCAGGGAGTCCGGGGAGCTGTTTTTT
TRBV20-1	TRBJ1-6	NA	NA	CSARGELRDRYISPLHF	TGCAGTGCTAGAGGCGAGCTCCGGGACCGCTACATCTCACCCCTCCACTTT
TRBV4-2	TRBJ1-3	NA	NA	CASIQDSAESVGNTIYF	TGTGCCAGCATCCAAGATTCGGCAGAATCGGTGGGAAACACCATATATTTT
TRBV5-1	TRBJ1-2	NA	few	CASSPEDGSSTF	TGCGCCAGCAGCCCGGAAGACGGCAGTAGCACCTTC